The 27 T cell receptor beta chains reported below all come from one sample, sequenced in a study of shared clonotypes between healthy human individuals. Assay used: immunoSEQ multiplex PCR; TCRdb lists only in-frame clones, some missing. Of some 1,600,000 clones listed, 95% to 99% are singletons. Material for sequencing was naive CD4+ T cells sorted from blood. Subset: CD45RA+ positively selected. All receptors derive from a man younger than 40 in good health.

This chain connects TRBV15 to TRBJ2-1; D gene unclear. The CDR3 is 13 residues long. Per the germline V gene, CDR1 is LNHNV and CDR2 is YYDKDF (reference sequence). The V end was cut by 5 bases, the J end by 7 bases, with 12 bases between. Here the CDR3 DNA reads TGTGCCACCAGCGGCTACCCCTCGAATGAGCAGTTCTTC. As protein: CATSGYPSNEQFF.

The chain joins TRBV5-1 to TRBJ2-3; D possibly corresponds to TRBD2 (6 bases). This CDR3 region has 15 residues. V was trimmed by 2 bases and J by 6 bases, leaving 16 bases between them. Per germline, CDR1 SGHRS and CDR2 YFSETQ. As DNA, the CDR3 is TGCGCCAGCAGCTTAGACAGTCGTGGGGGGGATACGCAGTATTTT. Translated: CASSLDSRGGDTQYF.

CDR3 protein: CASSLGTGYYTF. Here the CDR3 DNA reads TGTGCCAGCAGCTTAGGGACAGGATACTACACCTTC. The chain links TRBV7-8 to TRBJ1-2; 7 bases are shared with TRBD1. The CDR3 loop spans 12 amino acids. Germline CDR1 reads SGHVS; CDR2 reads FQNEAQ. V lost 1 base, J lost 10 bases, and 3 bases stayed unmatched.

The rearrangement links TRBV2 to TRBJ1-2; D call uncertain. Germline V gives CDR1 SNHLY, CDR2 FYNNEI. This CDR3 region has 10 residues. V was trimmed by 7 bases and J by 6 bases, leaving 6 bases between them. In DNA, the CDR3 is TGTGCCAGCACACGGAATGGCTACACCTTC. Translated: CASTRNGYTF.

This chain connects TRBV27 to TRBJ2-1; maybe TRBD2 (6 bases). This CDR3 spans 16 amino acids. Per the germline V gene, CDR1 is MNHEY and CDR2 is SMNVEV (reference sequence). Trimming stripped 6 bases from V and 4 bases from J, with 19 bases between. For the CDR3, the DNA is TGTGCCAGCAGGGATCCCGCCGGGACTCCTTACAATGAGCAGTTCTTC. Its translation: CASRDPAGTPYNEQFF.

The rearrangement links TRBV28 to TRBJ1-1; D is perhaps TRBD1 (5 bases). V lost 2 bases to trimming and J lost 5 bases, with 27 bases between them. CDR3 length: 19 amino acids. CDR1 and CDR2 from the germline V gene are MDHEN and SYDVKM. This CDR3 is CASSLLQRGLGVGLTEAFF. Here the CDR3 DNA reads TGTGCCAGCAGTTTACTCCAAAGGGGCTTAGGAGTCGGCTTAACTGAAGCTTTCTTT.

The CDR3 is CASSPEGHEQFF. CDR3 bases: TGTGCCAGCAGCCCAGAGGGTCATGAGCAGTTCTTC. This rearrangement joins TRBV11-3 to TRBJ2-1, with a possible D match to TRBD2 (5 bases). Germline CDR1 and CDR2: SGHNT and YENEEA. The CDR3 is 12 amino acids. V lost 5 bases, J lost 8 bases, and 10 bases lay in between.

CDR3 DNA: TGTGCCAGCAGTCTAGGGGTCTATGGCTACACCTTC. It yields the protein CASSLGVYGYTF. The chain links TRBV2 to TRBJ1-2; a possible D gene is TRBD1 (5 bases). Trimming pared 5 bases from V and 4 bases from J, leaving 8 bases between. The CDR3 totals 12 residues. The germline V gene has CDR1 SNHLY and CDR2 FYNNEI.

The chain has TRBV2 and TRBJ2-1; D is unresolved. Germline CDR1 SNHLY, CDR2 FYNNEI. There are 15 residues in the CDR3. Trimming stripped 5 bases from V and 6 bases from J, with 17 bases between. CDR3 loop: CASSSQNLIPNEQFF. The CDR3 DNA is TGTGCCAGCAGTTCACAGAACCTCATCCCCAATGAGCAGTTCTTC.

The chain carries TRBV5-4 and TRBJ1-5; possible D gene TRBD1, 6 bases. CDR1 is SGHNT and CDR2 is YYREEE in the germline V gene (reference sequence). Trimming shortened V by 0 bases and J by 4 bases, and 11 bases separated the two germline ends. This CDR3 has 15 amino acids. CDR3 sequence reads: CASSLGGTPNQPQHF. The CDR3 bases are TGTGCCAGCAGCTTGGGCGGGACACCGAATCAGCCCCAGCATTTT.

The chain uses TRBV5-8 and TRBJ1-2; no definite D call. The length of the CDR3 is 14 residues. Trimming took off 4 bases at V and 5 bases at J, with 15 bases between the two ends. Per germline, CDR1 SGHTS and CDR2 YDEGEE. The chain's CDR3 is CASSLPGERYGYTF. CDR3 nucleotide sequence: TGTGCCAGCAGCCTCCCGGGAGAGCGTTATGGCTACACCTTC.

The chain uses TRBV19 and TRBJ1-5; D gene uncertain. Per germline, CDR1 LNHDA and CDR2 SQIVND (reference sequence). The CDR3 has 15 amino acids. V lost 10 bases and J 0 bases, leaving 16 bases between the germline ends. Here the CDR3 reads CATQLTPYSNQPQHF. The CDR3 region has the DNA TGTGCCACACAATTAACACCGTATAGCAATCAGCCCCAGCATTTT.

The J gene is TRBJ2-4, the V gene TRBV5-1, with TRBD2 matching 11 bases. The CDR3 covers 15 residues. With V trimmed by 0 bases and J by 6 bases, 2 bases remained unmatched. CDR1 and CDR2 (germline): SGHRS, YFSETQ. CDR3 loop: CASSLVTSGVNIQYF. The CDR3 coding sequence is TGCGCCAGCAGCTTGGTGACTAGCGGGGTAAACATTCAGTACTTC.

The DNA of the CDR3 is TGCAGCGCCGCCCGCAGAATCAACAATGAGCAGTTCTTC. Its translation: CSAARRINNEQFF. The rearrangement joins TRBV29-1 to TRBJ2-1; unclear D gene. The V and J ends lost 7 bases and 5 bases respectively, with 15 bases between them. The CDR3 extends over 13 amino acids. The germline V gene has CDR1 SQVTM and CDR2 ANQGSEA.

The sample holds one count of this clone. The chain carries TRBV30 and TRBJ2-2; 11 nucleotides line up with TRBD2. The CDR3 extends over 18 amino acids. The V gene end was trimmed by 2 bases and the J gene end by 3 bases; junction bases not matched to a gene: 11. Germline V gene data show CDR1 as GTSNPN and CDR2 as SVGIG (reference sequence). CDR3 nucleotide sequence: TGTGCCTGGAGTTACGGGCCTAGCGGGAGGAGGTACACCGGGGAGCTGTTTTTT. It translates to CAWSYGPSGRRYTGELFF.

This chain links TRBV9 with TRBJ2-2; TRBD2 is a possible D gene (6 bases). The V end was cut by 3 bases, the J end by 1 base, with 19 bases between. Germline CDR1 SGDLS, CDR2 YYNGEE. This CDR3 has 18 residues. The CDR3: CASSEYRGLARNTGELFF. The DNA for the CDR3 is TGTGCCAGCAGCGAGTACCGTGGCCTAGCGAGGAACACCGGGGAGCTGTTTTTT.

V is TRBV7-9 and J is TRBJ2-3; perhaps TRBD1 as D (6 bases). This CDR3 has 17 residues. V was pared by 5 bases and J by 2 bases, with 20 bases between. Germline CDR1 is SEHNR and CDR2 is FQNEAQ (reference sequence). For the CDR3, the DNA is TGTGCCAGCAGCGGTCCTTCACAGGGAACCAACACAGATACGCAGTATTTT. Amino acid sequence: CASSGPSQGTNTDTQYF.

The V call is TRBV30, the J call TRBJ2-2; D uncertain. Germline V gene lookup returns CDR1 GTSNPN and CDR2 SVGIG (reference sequence). Between the trimmed V and J ends, which lost 5 bases and 7 bases, there was a span of 5 bases. CDR3 length: 10 amino acids. The CDR3 sequence: CAWGRGELFF. The CDR3 bases are TGTGCCTGGGGACGCGGGGAGCTGTTTTTT.

This chain joins TRBV28 and TRBJ1-3; the D is unclear. Germline CDR1 is MDHEN and CDR2 is SYDVKM. With 5 bases removed from V and 0 bases from J, the gap between germline ends came to 14 bases. The CDR3 spans 16 residues. In DNA form, the CDR3 reads TGTGCCAGCAGTCCTCCCGTATGGGGCTCTGGAAACACCATATATTTT. Protein sequence: CASSPPVWGSGNTIYF.

The chain links TRBV6-1 to TRBJ2-3, with 7 bases fitting TRBD2. With 7 bases clipped from V and 5 bases from J, the junction kept 9 bases outside the gene matches. Germline V gives CDR1 MNHNS, CDR2 SASEGT. There are 14 residues in the CDR3. CDR3 DNA sequence: TGTGCCAGCATCCGGGCGGGAGAGGGAGATACGCAGTATTTT. As protein: CASIRAGEGDTQYF.

V and J are TRBV5-4 and TRBJ2-1, with TRBD2 matching over 12 bases. The germline CDR1 and CDR2 sequences are SGHNT and YYREEE (reference sequence). J was trimmed by 15 bases and V by 0 bases; bases with no gene match: 4. The CDR3 runs to 13 residues. The CDR3 reads CASSLAGTSGPFF. Here the CDR3 DNA reads TGTGCCAGCAGCTTGGCGGGGACTAGCGGGCCGTTCTTC.

The rearrangement uses TRBV5-1 and TRBJ2-7, with D perhaps TRBD2 (6 bases). The germline V gene encodes CDR1 SGHRS and CDR2 YFSETQ. Trimming cost V 4 bases and J 0 bases, with 17 bases left between them. The CDR3 loop spans 16 amino acids. The CDR3 reads CASSPGVGVLSYEQYF. CDR3 nucleotides: TGCGCCAGCAGCCCGGGGGTTGGGGTTCTCTCCTACGAGCAGTACTTC.

This chain links TRBV27 with TRBJ2-3; D is unresolved. CDR3 length equals 15 residues. V lost 3 bases, J lost 1 base, and 11 bases lay in between. The V gene's germline CDR1 is MNHEY and CDR2 SMNVEV (reference sequence). CDR3 sequence reads: CASSLRSWGTDTQYF. The CDR3 region has the DNA TGTGCCAGCAGTTTGAGGAGTTGGGGCACAGATACGCAGTATTTT.

CDR3 region: CASSDWTVLPMWTQYF. The CDR3 coding sequence is TGCGCCAGCAGTGATTGGACAGTGCTTCCCATGTGGACCCAGTACTTC. The chain is built from TRBV10-2 and TRBJ2-5, with D possibly matching TRBD1 (6 bases). V shed 3 bases and J shed 7 bases, with 21 bases lying between them. The V gene's germline CDR1 is WSHSY and CDR2 SAAADI. This CDR3 spans 16 amino acids.

The V gene is TRBV14, the J gene TRBJ2-7; D is perhaps TRBD1 (5 bases). Looked up from germline, CDR1 is SGHDN and CDR2 is FVKESK. Trimming removed 4 bases at V and 4 bases at J, with 14 bases between. This CDR3 has 14 residues. This CDR3 is CASSRRRTQYEQYF. Here the CDR3 DNA reads TGTGCCAGCAGCCGCCGTAGGACACAGTACGAGCAGTACTTC.

CDR3 sequence reads: CASSTRSGTGGIANQPQHF. In nucleotides, the CDR3 is TGTGCCAGCAGTACCCGGTCCGGGACAGGGGGCATTGCCAATCAGCCCCAGCATTTT. The rearrangement uses TRBV28 and TRBJ1-5; 12 bases are shared with TRBD1. CDR3 size: 19 residues. Looked up from germline, CDR1 is MDHEN and CDR2 is SYDVKM. The V and J ends lost 5 bases and 3 bases, in that order; junction bases with no gene match: 14. Based on the CDR3 plus reference TRBV28 and TRBJ1-5, the full variable domain is DVKVTQSSRYLVKRTGEKVFLECVQDMDHENMFWYRQDPGLGLRLIYFSYDVKMKEKGDIPEGYSVSREKKERFSLILESASTNQTSMYLCASSTRSGTGGIANQPQHFGDGTRLSIL.

In this sample, this clone turned up once. V and J are TRBV9 and TRBJ2-1, with 8 bases fitting TRBD1. CDR3 size: 15 residues. CDR1 SGDLS and CDR2 YYNGEE come from the germline V gene. V shed 4 bases and J 3 bases; nucleotides not matched to a gene: 6. CDR3 in amino acids: CASSMTGDGYNEQFF. CDR3 sequence (DNA): TGTGCCAGCAGCATGACAGGGGATGGCTACAATGAGCAGTTCTTC.